Listed below are T cell receptor beta chains from one sample, sequenced in a study of OX40 agonist ivuxolimab in advanced cancers. The data were produced by immunoSEQ multiplex PCR, yet TCRdb's version contains in-frame clones alone and is incomplete. This table has about 44,000 clones, 80% appearing once. The material sequenced was CD4+ or CD8+ T cells sorted from blood, taken in a trial of the OX40 agonist ivuxolimab. These TCRs come from an adult with an advanced solid tumor such as melanoma, head and neck, liver or kidney cancer. The CDR3 runs from the conserved cysteine through the conserved F or W. The D gene is left open where the match is weak. Clone size is not always given. Where it is, it says once, few, many or a class for expanded clones.

>NA|TRBV5-1|NA|TRBJ1-1
CASSPRAENTEAFF
TGCGCCAGCAGTCCCAGGGCGGAGAACACTGAAGCTTTCTTT
>NA|TRBV28|NA|TRBJ1-2
CATPGGGSYGYTF
TGTGCCACCCCCGGGGGAGGCAGCTATGGCTACACCTTC
>NA|TRBV10-3|NA|TRBJ1-1
CAISEIPGEAFF
TGTGCCATCAGTGAAATCCCCGGGGAGGCTTTCTTT
>NA|TRBV6-5|NA|TRBJ2-3
CASSRQPRSDTQYF
TGTGCCAGCAGCCGCCAGCCCCGCTCAGATACGCAGTATTTT
>NA|TRBV2|TRBD2|TRBJ2-3
CASSERLGLAGVVRTDTQYF
TGTGCCAGCAGTGAACGGTTAGGGCTAGCGGGAGTGGTTCGCACAGATACGCAGTATTTT
>NA|TRBV7-8|NA|TRBJ1-4
CASSFRSGGRDSEKLFF
TGTGCCAGCAGCTTTAGGAGCGGGGGGCGCGATAGTGAAAAACTGTTTTTT
>once|TRBV9|NA|TRBJ2-7
CASSVGGYYEQYF
TGTGCCAGCAGCGTAGGGGGCTATTACGAGCAGTACTTC
>NA|TRBV7-9|NA|TRBJ1-5
CASSLSNQPQHF
TGTGCCAGCAGCTTATCGAATCAGCCCCAGCATTTT
>NA|TRBV7-2|NA|TRBJ2-5
CASSFQPRSQETQYF
TGTGCCAGCAGCTTCCAACCCCGGTCCCAAGAGACCCAGTACTTC
>NA|TRBV2|NA|TRBJ2-5
CASSETVGAGQETQYF
TGTGCCAGCAGTGAAACAGTCGGGGCGGGCCAAGAGACCCAGTACTTC
>NA|TRBV5-5|TRBD1|TRBJ1-2
CASSLDPGQPWGYTF
TGTGCCAGCAGCTTGGACCCGGGACAGCCATGGGGCTACACCTTC
>few|TRBV29-1|NA|TRBJ2-5
CSVRGLAVTQYF
TGCAGCGTTCGAGGGCTAGCAGTGACCCAGTACTTC
>NA|TRBV29-1|NA|TRBJ1-1
CSVEPPARNTEAFF
TGCAGCGTTGAACCCCCAGCAAGGAACACTGAAGCTTTCTTT
>NA|TRBV30|TRBD1|TRBJ2-1
CAWSEGTGVFNEQFF
TGTGCCTGGAGTGAGGGGACAGGGGTATTCAATGAGCAGTTCTTC
>NA|TRBV11-2|NA|TRBJ2-1
CASSLVGAEGQFF
TGTGCCAGCAGCTTAGTAGGGGCAGAGGGGCAGTTCTTC
>NA|TRBV28|NA|TRBJ1-1
CASSLMGRRAGNTEAFF
TGTGCCAGCAGTTTAATGGGGAGACGGGCCGGGAACACTGAAGCTTTCTTT
>NA|TRBV28|TRBD2|TRBJ2-7
CASSLPGLAGEQYF
TGTGCCAGCAGTTTACCGGGACTAGCCGGAGAGCAGTACTTC
>NA|TRBV11-2|TRBD1|TRBJ2-1
CASSRQGNEQFF
TGTGCCAGCAGCCGACAGGGCAATGAGCAGTTCTTC
>few|TRBV10-2|NA|TRBJ2-2
CASSEFGGRELFF
TGCGCCAGCAGTGAGTTTGGGGGCCGGGAGCTGTTTTTT
>NA|TRBV15|TRBD1|TRBJ2-5
CATSHPGTGIETQYF
TGTGCCACCAGCCATCCGGGGACAGGGATCGAGACCCAGTACTTC
>NA|TRBV28|TRBD1|TRBJ2-3
CASSSPGTGKTDTQYF
TGTGCCAGCAGTTCCCCCGGGACAGGGAAAACAGATACGCAGTATTTT
>NA|TRBV4-3|TRBD1|TRBJ2-6
CASRRDRAGANVLTF
TGCGCCAGCAGACGGGACAGGGCAGGGGCCAACGTCCTGACTTTC
>NA|TRBV28|NA|TRBJ1-5
CASNPTVSNQPQHF
TGTGCCAGCAACCCGACAGTTAGCAATCAGCCCCAGCATTTT
>NA|TRBV19|NA|TRBJ2-4
CASEDRKLAKNIQYF
TGTGCCAGCGAAGACAGGAAGCTAGCCAAAAACATTCAGTACTTC